Listed here are 32 T cell receptor beta chains from one sample, sequenced in a study of OX40 agonist ivuxolimab in advanced cancers. Generated by immunoSEQ multiplex PCR, the TCRdb table keeps only in-frame clones and is missing some. The repertoire holds about 80,000 clones, with over 75% as singletons. This material consisted of CD4+ or CD8+ T cells sorted from blood, taken in a trial of the OX40 agonist ivuxolimab. The receptors shown here come from an adult with an advanced solid tumor such as melanoma, head and neck, liver or kidney cancer.

The chain carries TRBV9 and TRBJ2-2, with 8 bases aligning to TRBD2. The V and J ends lost 0 bases and 0 bases, in that order; junction bases with no gene match: 4. Germline lookup yields CDR1 SGDLS and CDR2 YYNGEE. CDR3 length: 17 residues. CDR3 sequence (DNA): TGTGCCAGCAGCGTAGTAGGTAGCGGGGCGAACACCGGGGAGCTGTTTTTT. It translates to CASSVVGSGANTGELFF. Full variable domain (rest looked up from reference TRBV9 and TRBJ2-2): DSGVTQTPKHLITATGQRVTLRCSPRSGDLSVYWYQQSLDQGLQFLIQYYNGEERAKGNILERFSAQQFPDLHSELNLSSLELGDSALYFCASSVVGSGANTGELFFGEGSRLTVL.

The chain recombines TRBV11-3 with TRBJ2-2, with 8 positions matching TRBD1. Per germline, CDR1 SGHNT and CDR2 YENEEA. The V and J ends lost 3 bases and 4 bases, in that order; junction bases with no gene match: 7. The CDR3 loop spans 16 amino acids. The CDR3 is CASSFIQGAVTGELFF. The CDR3 DNA sequence: TGTGCCAGCAGCTTTATTCAGGGGGCGGTCACCGGGGAGCTGTTTTTT.

The V and J genes are TRBV5-6 and TRBJ2-3; no definite D call. The V and J ends lost 3 bases and 6 bases respectively, with 5 bases between them. Germline loops: CDR1 SGHDT, CDR2 YYEEEE. CDR3 length: 11 residues. CDR3 region: CASSSWDTQYF. The CDR3 DNA sequence: TGTGCCAGCAGCTCGTGGGATACGCAGTATTTT.

The chain is built from TRBV10-3 and TRBJ1-2; 11 bases map to TRBD1. V gave up 11 bases and J gave up 10 bases; unmatched junction bases: 9. This CDR3 spans 12 amino acids. Germline CDR1 and CDR2: ENHRY and SYGVKD. CDR3 protein: CASRPGQGDYTF. Here the CDR3 DNA reads TGTGCCTCCAGACCGGGACAGGGGGACTACACCTTC.

The chain links TRBV20-1 to TRBJ2-7; D is unclear. Germline lookup yields CDR1 DFQATT and CDR2 SNEGSKA (reference sequence). This CDR3 has 11 residues. V was pared by 6 bases and J by 0 bases, with 6 bases between. This chain's CDR3 is CSAVGSYEQYF. The CDR3 DNA sequence: TGCAGTGCGGTGGGCTCCTACGAGCAGTACTTC.

The V gene is TRBV18, the J gene TRBJ1-4; 8 nucleotides line up with TRBD1. J lost 5 bases, V lost 6 bases, and 11 bases had no gene match. The CDR3 spans 16 residues. Germline loops: CDR1 KGHSH, CDR2 LQKENI. CDR3 nucleotide sequence: TGTGCCAGCTCCACCTCAGGACAGGGAAGCAATGAAAAACTGTTTTTT. Protein sequence: CASSTSGQGSNEKLFF.

The gene calls are TRBV15 and TRBJ2-7; TRBD2 matches at 9 bases. V shed 3 bases, J shed 0 bases, and the junction held 3 bases outside the gene matches. Germline values: CDR1 LNHNV, CDR2 YYDKDF (reference sequence). The CDR3 is 15 amino acids. The CDR3 here is CATSRGLAFSYEQYF. Here the CDR3 DNA reads TGTGCCACCAGCAGGGGACTAGCCTTCTCCTACGAGCAGTACTTC.

The chain combines TRBV20-1 with TRBJ2-5, with TRBD1 as a possible D gene (5 bases). Germline V gene sequence: CDR1 DFQATT, CDR2 SNEGSKA (reference sequence). The CDR3 extends over 11 amino acids. V lost 5 bases and J 5 bases, leaving 9 bases between the germline ends. CDR3 residues: CSAAGSETQYF. The CDR3 DNA sequence: TGCAGTGCTGCAGGGTCGGAGACCCAGTACTTC.

V usage is TRBV18 and J usage is TRBJ2-7, with unresolved D. V lost 0 bases and J 2 bases, leaving 8 bases between the germline ends. The CDR3 covers 14 residues. Germline-derived CDR1 and CDR2 are KGHSH and LQKENI. The CDR3 sequence: CASSPPAGTYEQYF. Written as DNA, the CDR3 is TGTGCCAGCTCACCACCGGCCGGAACCTACGAGCAGTACTTC.

This chain uses TRBV27 with TRBJ2-7; TRBD2 aligns across 8 bases. This CDR3 spans 15 amino acids. The V gene's germline CDR1 is MNHEY and CDR2 SMNVEV (reference sequence). V was pared by 6 bases and J by 7 bases, with 14 bases of the junction left unmatched. The DNA of the CDR3 is TGTGCCAGCAGACAGACCAGCGGGAGCACGGGTGAGCAGTACTTC. It specifies CASRQTSGSTGEQYF.

In this sample, this clone turned up once. The chain links TRBV4-1 to TRBJ1-3; D perhaps matches TRBD1 (5 bases). The V end lost 0 bases, the J end lost 3 bases, and 12 bases lay between the germline ends. Per germline, CDR1 MGHRA and CDR2 YSYEKL. There are 16 residues in the CDR3. The chain's CDR3 is CASSQDPGAFGNTIYF. The CDR3 nucleotides are TGCGCCAGCAGCCAAGATCCCGGGGCTTTTGGAAACACCATATATTTT.

V usage is TRBV29-1 and J usage is TRBJ1-1, with D tentatively TRBD1 (5 bases). Germline V gene lookup returns CDR1 SQVTM and CDR2 ANQGSEA. The CDR3 runs to 15 residues. CDR3 coding DNA: TGCAGTTATTTACTACCCAGACAGATGAACACTGAAGCTTTCTTT. It codes for CSYLLPRQMNTEAFF.

The J gene is TRBJ1-2, the V gene TRBV10-2; D perhaps matches TRBD1 (6 bases). The CDR3 runs 13 residues. The germline V gene has CDR1 WSHSY and CDR2 SAAADI. V was trimmed by 7 bases and J by 4 bases, leaving 13 bases between them. The CDR3 nucleotides are TGCGCCAGCATGGACACAGGGATCTATGGCTACACCTTC. It codes for CASMDTGIYGYTF.

The rearrangement uses TRBV29-1 and TRBJ2-5; 7 bases line up with TRBD2. CDR3 length equals 14 residues. Trimming took 6 bases from V and 2 from J; bases not matched to a gene: 9. Germline V gene sequence: CDR1 SQVTM, CDR2 ANQGSEA. This chain's CDR3 is CSVGLERLQETQYF. CDR3 nucleotides: TGCAGCGTCGGACTAGAAAGGCTTCAAGAGACCCAGTACTTC.

V gene TRBV10-3 combines with J gene TRBJ1-5; the match to TRBD1 covers 9 bases. Germline V gene lookup returns CDR1 ENHRY and CDR2 SYGVKD. The CDR3 is 20 amino acids. J lost 1 base, V lost 6 bases, and 19 bases had no gene match. CDR3 loop: CAIRAATGTGSGWSNQPQHF. CDR3 DNA sequence: TGTGCCATCAGAGCCGCAACCGGGACAGGGTCCGGATGGAGCAATCAGCCCCAGCATTTT.

This clone was seen once. The chain is built from TRBV18 and TRBJ2-6; D is perhaps TRBD1 (5 bases). The germline V gene has CDR1 KGHSH and CDR2 LQKENI. The CDR3 is 15 residues long. V was clipped by 3 bases and J by 2 bases, with 8 bases between them. The DNA for the CDR3 is TGTGCCAGCTCACCGAGCAGGGCTGGGGCCAACGTCCTGACTTTC. This translates into CASSPSRAGANVLTF.

The rearrangement links TRBV15 to TRBJ2-5; TRBD1 might be the D (6 bases). There are 13 residues in the CDR3. The germline CDR1 and CDR2 sequences are LNHNV and YYDKDF (reference sequence). Trimming removed 5 bases from V and 4 bases from J, with 11 bases in between. The CDR3 DNA sequence: TGTGCCACCAGCGACCAAGGGGGAGAGACCCAGTACTTC. Protein sequence: CATSDQGGETQYF.

The CDR3 coding sequence is TGTGCCAGCTCACCATGGGACCAAGCCTACAATGAGCAGTTCTTC. This translates into CASSPWDQAYNEQFF. The V and J genes are TRBV18 and TRBJ2-1; possibly TRBD1 or TRBD2 for D (5 bases each). Germline V gives CDR1 KGHSH, CDR2 LQKENI. V lost 2 bases and J lost 2, with 10 bases in between. This CDR3 is 15 amino acids long.

The gene calls are TRBV12-5 and TRBJ1-3; D is uncertain. Trimming took 0 bases from V and 2 from J, leaving 8 bases between them. The CDR3 is 15 amino acids. Germline CDR1 is LGHNT and CDR2 is FRNRAP. The CDR3 loop reads CASGLVLGPGNTIYF. The DNA for the CDR3 is TGTGCTAGTGGTTTGGTACTCGGGCCTGGAAACACCATATATTTT.

This chain uses TRBV10-3 with TRBJ2-3; the match to TRBD2 covers 11 bases. Looked up from germline, CDR1 is ENHRY and CDR2 is SYGVKD. J gave up 2 bases and V 9 bases, and 4 bases lay outside the gene matches. The CDR3 is made up of 14 amino acids. The CDR3 region has the DNA TGTGCCATAAGACTAGCGGGACTCACAGATACGCAGTATTTT. Translated, it gives CAIRLAGLTDTQYF.

This clone appeared a few times. This chain connects TRBV28 to TRBJ1-1, with 9 positions matching TRBD1. There are 15 residues in the CDR3. Trimming removed 4 bases from V and 1 base from J; junction bases left unmatched: 4. Germline lookup yields CDR1 MDHEN and CDR2 SYDVKM. The DNA for the CDR3 is TGTGCCAGCAGTTCCGAGGGACAGGGGAACACTGAAGCTTTCTTT. Its protein product is CASSSEGQGNTEAFF.

The rearrangement uses TRBV11-2 and TRBJ1-1; no clear D gene. Trimming took 3 bases from V and 0 from J, leaving 5 bases between them. This CDR3 is built from 13 residues. Per germline, CDR1 SGHAT and CDR2 FQNNGV. CDR3: CASSFQLNTEAFF. DNA of the CDR3: TGTGCCAGCAGCTTCCAGCTGAACACTGAAGCTTTCTTT.

CDR3 in DNA: TGTGCCACCAGCAGACTAGGCACTAGCGGGAGAGACGACGAGCAGTACTTC. Translating gives CATSRLGTSGRDDEQYF. This sequence joins TRBV15 and TRBJ2-7, with TRBD2 identical over 11 bases. Per germline, CDR1 LNHNV and CDR2 YYDKDF (reference sequence). This CDR3 has 17 residues. Trimming took 2 bases from V and 5 from J; bases not matched to a gene: 11.

This chain links TRBV7-2 with TRBJ2-3; TRBD2 might be the D (5 bases). The V gene lost 2 bases and the J gene lost 1 base, with 13 bases spanning the gap. The germline V gene encodes CDR1 SGHTA and CDR2 FQGNSA. The length of the CDR3 is 16 residues. The CDR3 reads CASSLLRELGTDTQYF. The CDR3 DNA reads TGTGCCAGCAGCTTACTAAGGGAGCTGGGCACAGATACGCAGTATTTT. The full variable domain, with the rest looked up from reference TRBV7-2 and TRBJ2-3, is GAGVSQSPSNKVTEKGKDVELRCDPISGHTALYWYRQSLGQGLEFLIYFQGNSAPDKSGLPSDRFSAERTGGSVSTLTIQRTQQEDSAVYLCASSLLRELGTDTQYFGPGTRLTVL.

J is TRBJ1-1 and V is TRBV5-8; D unclear. This CDR3 is 15 amino acids long. Germline V gene sequence: CDR1 SGHTS, CDR2 YDEGEE. The V end was cut by 0 bases, the J end by 5 bases, with 14 bases between. This CDR3 is CASSLGWLSGTEAFF. The CDR3 bases are TGTGCCAGCAGCTTGGGTTGGCTCTCGGGGACTGAAGCTTTCTTT.

The chain employs TRBV6-1 and TRBJ1-1, with 9 bases identical to TRBD1. The germline CDR1 and CDR2 sequences are MNHNS and SASEGT. There are 13 residues in the CDR3. The V and J ends lost 7 bases and 5 bases, in that order; junction bases with no gene match: 5. The CDR3 loop reads CASIGTGRTEAFF. Here the CDR3 DNA reads TGTGCCAGCATAGGGACAGGGAGGACTGAAGCTTTCTTT.

Judged by abundance, this clone is medium-sized. The V gene is TRBV4-3, the J gene TRBJ1-2; D gene unclear. V was clipped by 0 bases and J by 4 bases, with 6 bases between them. The CDR3 sequence is 13 residues long. The germline V gene encodes CDR1 LGHNA and CDR2 YSLEER. The CDR3 reads CASSQDRTYGYTF. CDR3 coding DNA: TGCGCCAGCAGCCAAGACAGAACCTATGGCTACACCTTC.

This chain connects TRBV29-1 to TRBJ2-4, with 7 positions matching TRBD2. With V trimmed by 4 bases and J by 6 bases, 9 bases remained unmatched. There are 14 residues in the CDR3. Germline values: CDR1 SQVTM, CDR2 ANQGSEA. Here the CDR3 DNA reads TGCAGCGTTGGAGTGGCGGGAGCAGGAAACATTCAGTACTTC. Amino acid sequence: CSVGVAGAGNIQYF.

The genes are TRBV21-1 and TRBJ1-2; whether TRBD1, the table's D call, matches the DNA was not checked. TRBV21-1 has pseudogene status. The CDR3 is 15 residues long. In DNA, the CDR3 is TGTGCCAGCAGCTCCCCCGGGACAGGGGACTATGGCTACACCTTC. Amino acids: CASSSPGTGDYGYTF.

This clone was observed a single time. The chain combines TRBV29-1 with TRBJ2-7; D not certain. Germline V lookup: CDR1 SQVTM, CDR2 ANQGSEA. The CDR3 loop spans 12 amino acids. The V end lost 5 bases, the J end lost 6 bases, and 14 bases lay between the germline ends. CDR3 DNA sequence: TGCAGCGTTCAAACCGGAGCCGGCGAGCAGTACTTC. This codes for CSVQTGAGEQYF.

V usage is TRBV4-1 and J usage is TRBJ1-1; a weak D match, TRBD1 (6 bases). CDR3 length equals 14 residues. Germline CDR1 is MGHRA and CDR2 is YSYEKL. Deletions cut 1 base from V and 6 bases from J, with 12 bases between. The CDR3 DNA follows: TGCGCCAGCAGCCAAGTTGGCGAGGGGGCTGAAGCTTTCTTT. This translates into CASSQVGEGAEAFF.

This clone was observed a single time. This rearrangement joins TRBV11-3 to TRBJ2-3; 7 bases are shared with TRBD2. CDR3 length: 17 residues. Germline trimming cut 5 bases from V and 2 bases from J; bases unmatched to any gene: 13. CDR1 and CDR2 (germline): SGHNT, YENEEA. This CDR3 is CASSPGTRRGITDTQYF. DNA for the CDR3: TGTGCCAGCAGCCCCGGTACTAGGCGGGGGATCACAGATACGCAGTATTTT.